This T cell receptor (beta chain) was recorded in a study of blood T cells in healthy people across ages. Points from the study as a whole: Diversity was higher, and naive CD4+ cells more numerous, in long-lived donors than in aged donors.

Trimming at V came to 6 bases and at J to 4 bases, leaving 12 bases not matched to a gene. Germline V gene sequence: CDR1 DFQATT, CDR2 SNEGSKA (reference sequence). The length of the CDR3 is 15 residues. The authors ran a second PCR of roughly 6 to 11 cycles using a sample-barcoded 5' primer and a J-beta primer mix. One entry per CDR3 protein results from TCRdb running MiXCR on the 5' RACE reads. Altogether roughly 1.9 million distinct CDR3 sequences are present, 35% to 50% being singletons, with the ten largest covering 20% to 25%. Donors ranged from about 6 to 95 years old and were healthy Caucasians in Russia. Isolation of PBMCs gave at least 7 million cells per sample. Of note for this clonotype: What it binds is not known.

The specimen sequenced was blood. The chain has TRBV20-1 and TRBJ1-5; 7 bases align to TRBD1. The source of this sequence is a human donor in good health. CDR3 region: CSAPTGNDFNQPQHF. Written as DNA, the CDR3 is TGCAGTGCCCCGACAGGGAATGATTTTAATCAGCCCCAGCATTTT.